These 22 T cell receptor beta chains share one sample of origin, sequenced in a study of shared clonotypes between healthy human individuals. Method: immunoSEQ multiplex PCR; TCRdb's copy keeps in-frame clones and lacks some. The sample contains 2 million to 2.5 million clones, nearly 97% of which appear only once. The sequenced sample consisted of naive CD4+ T cells sorted from blood. The subset here: CD45RA+ positively selected. These receptor sequences come from a man aged 18 to 30 in good health.

The J gene is TRBJ1-5, the V gene TRBV28, with unresolved D. Trimming shortened V by 8 bases and J by 4 bases, and 6 bases separated the two germline ends. The germline gives CDR1 MDHEN, CDR2 SYDVKM. The CDR3 is 11 amino acids. The CDR3, as DNA: TGTGCCAGCGGAAAAAATCAGCCCCAGCATTTT. It specifies CASGKNQPQHF.

The J gene is TRBJ2-7, the V gene TRBV5-4; D call uncertain. Trimming took off 5 bases at V and 1 base at J, with 13 bases between the two ends. The CDR3 extends over 14 amino acids. Germline CDR1 reads SGHNT; CDR2 reads YYREEE (reference sequence). The CDR3 DNA follows: TGTGCCAGCAGGATGGATAGGGTTTCCTACGAGCAGTACTTC. Its protein is CASRMDRVSYEQYF.

A note on this clone: Other DNA sequences in the sample encode the same CDR3. The rearrangement joins TRBV9 to TRBJ1-6, with a possible D match to TRBD1 (6 bases). Trimming cost V 0 bases and J 7 bases, with 8 bases left between them. In germline, CDR1 is SGDLS, CDR2 YYNGEE. The CDR3 spans 14 residues. CDR3 amino acids: CASSVGQDNSPLHF. In DNA form, the CDR3 reads TGTGCCAGCAGCGTAGGACAGGACAATTCACCCCTCCACTTT.

V usage is TRBV20-1 and J usage is TRBJ1-1; D call uncertain. Germline-derived CDR1 and CDR2 are DFQATT and SNEGSKA (reference sequence). The CDR3 runs 11 residues. Trimming stripped 1 base from V and 10 bases from J, with 10 bases between. Written as DNA, the CDR3 is TGCAGTGCTAGAGTAGGGCTCGGAGCTTTCTTT. This codes for CSARVGLGAFF.

The J gene is TRBJ1-2, the V gene TRBV28; D not certain. This CDR3 has 13 residues. V dropped 5 bases and J dropped 5 bases, with 12 bases sitting between them. Germline-derived CDR1 and CDR2 are MDHEN and SYDVKM. CDR3 DNA sequence: TGTGCCAGCAGTCCCCAGGCTGTTTATGGCTACACCTTC. Translation: CASSPQAVYGYTF.

The gene calls are TRBV27 and TRBJ2-7; 8 positions match TRBD1. CDR1 and CDR2 (germline): MNHEY, SMNVEV (reference sequence). V gave up 1 base and J gave up 2 bases; unmatched junction bases: 4. The CDR3 is 15 residues long. CDR3 amino acids: CASSLYRGTAYEQYF. The DNA for the CDR3 is TGTGCCAGCAGTTTATACAGGGGGACCGCCTACGAGCAGTACTTC.

CDR3 DNA sequence: TGTGCCAGCAGCTTGGCTAGCGCTAACTATGGCTACACCTTC. It translates to CASSLASANYGYTF. V is TRBV5-5 and J is TRBJ1-2; D gene uncertain. Trimming pared 0 bases from V and 0 bases from J, leaving 6 bases between. The length of the CDR3 is 14 residues. Germline V lookup: CDR1 SGHKS, CDR2 YYEKEE (reference sequence).

This chain joins TRBV9 and TRBJ2-3; D possibly corresponds to TRBD2 (6 bases). The CDR3 is 14 residues long. Germline-derived CDR1 and CDR2 are SGDLS and YYNGEE. V was cut by 4 bases and J by 1 base, with 10 bases left in between. The CDR3 DNA is TGTGCCAGCAGCCCCGGGAGTGGCACAGATACGCAGTATTTT. It specifies CASSPGSGTDTQYF.

Comment on this clone: This same CDR3 is encoded by further DNA sequences in the sample. V gene TRBV5-1 combines with J gene TRBJ2-7; 11 nucleotides line up with TRBD1. V was clipped by 3 bases and J by 3 bases; unmatched bases: 2. Per the germline V gene, CDR1 is SGHRS and CDR2 is YFSETQ. CDR3 size: 14 residues. The CDR3 DNA follows: TGCGCCAGCAGCTCGGACAGGGGGCACTACGAGCAGTACTTC. This sequence encodes CASSSDRGHYEQYF.

This chain joins TRBV30 and TRBJ2-7; D not certain. The CDR3 is 11 residues long. V was trimmed by 1 base and J by 6 bases, leaving 7 bases between them. Germline CDR1 reads GTSNPN; CDR2 reads SVGIG (reference sequence). CDR3 protein: CAWSETGEQYF. The CDR3 DNA follows: TGTGCCTGGAGTGAAACGGGCGAGCAGTACTTC.

The chain employs TRBV7-2 and TRBJ2-1; no reliable D call. This CDR3 is built from 13 residues. Trimming cost V 5 bases and J 10 bases, with 15 bases left between them. CDR1 and CDR2 (germline): SGHTA, FQGNSA. CDR3 sequence reads: CASSVNKVGEQFF. In nucleotides, the CDR3 is TGTGCCAGCAGCGTTAATAAGGTCGGGGAGCAGTTCTTC.

The chain joins TRBV5-1 to TRBJ1-2; 7 bases agree with TRBD1. V lost 0 bases, J lost 2 bases, and 4 bases stayed unmatched. Germline CDR1 SGHRS, CDR2 YFSETQ. The CDR3 is made up of 15 amino acids. The CDR3 reads CASSLAGQLNYGYTF. DNA for the CDR3: TGCGCCAGCAGCTTGGCGGGACAGCTGAACTATGGCTACACCTTC.

V gene TRBV13 combines with J gene TRBJ1-1, with 8 bases fitting TRBD1. Germline V lookup: CDR1 PRHDT, CDR2 FYEKMQ (reference sequence). V lost 5 bases and J lost 1; bases outside the gene matches: 9. The CDR3 length is 16 residues. The CDR3 sequence: CASSGGQGRRNTEAFF. In DNA form, the CDR3 reads TGTGCCAGCAGCGGAGGACAGGGAAGGCGGAACACTGAAGCTTTCTTT.

This clone was observed once. The chain combines TRBV29-1 with TRBJ1-4; maybe TRBD1 (5 bases). Germline V gives CDR1 SQVTM, CDR2 ANQGSEA. V shed 6 bases and J shed 8 bases, with 13 bases lying between them. The length of the CDR3 is 12 residues. The CDR3, as DNA: TGCAGCGTGTCTCCGGGGGAGGAAAAACTGTTTTTT. As protein: CSVSPGEEKLFF.

As to this clone: The same CDR3 arises from other DNA sequences in this sample as well. CDR3 region: CASSLDREGQYF. CDR3 sequence (DNA): TGCGCCAGCAGCTTGGACAGGGAAGGACAGTACTTC. The V and J genes are TRBV5-1 and TRBJ2-7; possible D gene TRBD1, 6 bases. This CDR3 region has 12 residues. V shed 0 bases and J shed 10 bases, with 11 bases lying between them. The germline CDR1 and CDR2 sequences are SGHRS and YFSETQ.

The chain is built from TRBV5-6 and TRBJ2-7; no definite D call. The germline V and J ends were trimmed by 4 bases and 1 base, with 12 bases remaining between them. The germline V gene encodes CDR1 SGHDT and CDR2 YYEEEE. The CDR3 runs to 14 residues. The CDR3 sequence: CASSPDPWSYEQYF. CDR3 nucleotide sequence: TGTGCCAGCAGCCCGGACCCCTGGTCCTACGAGCAGTACTTC.

A single count supports this clone. The chain uses TRBV10-3 and TRBJ2-1; D remains unclear. In germline, CDR1 is ENHRY, CDR2 SYGVKD. With 10 bases removed from V and 4 bases from J, the gap between germline ends came to 17 bases. The CDR3 has 14 amino acids. The CDR3 sequence: CATGGQESYNEQFF. As DNA, the CDR3 is TGTGCCACGGGTGGGCAGGAATCTTACAATGAGCAGTTCTTC.

About this clone itself: This same CDR3 is encoded by further DNA sequences in the sample. The chain links TRBV6-6 to TRBJ1-1, with D possibly matching TRBD1 (5 bases). The V end lost 0 bases, the J end lost 1 base, and 6 bases lay between the germline ends. Germline CDR1 is MNHNY and CDR2 is SVGAGI (reference sequence). This CDR3 is built from 14 residues. CDR3 nucleotide sequence: TGTGCCAGCAGTTACTCGGGGACGAACACTGAAGCTTTCTTT. Amino acids: CASSYSGTNTEAFF.

In the case of this clone: A much larger clone lies a single base off, so this may be a read error. Other DNA sequences of this sample code for an identical CDR3. This chain uses TRBV7-9 with TRBJ2-7; no clear D gene. Looked up from germline, CDR1 is SEHNR and CDR2 is FQNEAQ (reference sequence). This CDR3 has 11 amino acids. Trimming left V 5 bases short and J 2 bases short, with 4 bases between. The DNA for the CDR3 is TGTGCCAGCAGCGCGGCCTACGAGCAGTACTTC. Translated: CASSAAYEQYF.

With regard to this clone: Other DNA sequences within the sample encode an identical CDR3. CDR3: CASSSGTGVYEQYF. The CDR3 DNA sequence: TGTGCCAGCTCGTCCGGGACAGGGGTCTACGAGCAGTACTTC. V is TRBV18 and J is TRBJ2-7; 10 bases are a match to TRBD1. V shed 6 bases and J 3 bases; nucleotides not matched to a gene: 5. The CDR3 runs 14 residues. CDR1 is KGHSH and CDR2 is LQKENI in the germline V gene.

V gene TRBV7-2 combines with J gene TRBJ2-7; weak D call: TRBD1 (5 bases). Germline V lookup: CDR1 SGHTA, CDR2 FQGNSA. The CDR3 is made up of 14 amino acids. V dropped 5 bases and J dropped 3 bases, with 14 bases sitting between them. This CDR3 is CASSPRTQSYEQYF. As DNA, the CDR3 is TGTGCCAGCAGCCCGAGGACACAGAGCTACGAGCAGTACTTC.

The chain couples TRBV10-3 to TRBJ2-7; TRBD2 might be the D (5 bases). V was cut by 11 bases and J by 2 bases, with 25 bases left in between. The germline V gene encodes CDR1 ENHRY and CDR2 SYGVKD. The CDR3 is 16 amino acids. CDR3 in DNA: TGTGCCGCCAGTGACTTGGGTCGAGGGATCCCCTACGAGCAGTACTTC. It encodes CAASDLGRGIPYEQYF.